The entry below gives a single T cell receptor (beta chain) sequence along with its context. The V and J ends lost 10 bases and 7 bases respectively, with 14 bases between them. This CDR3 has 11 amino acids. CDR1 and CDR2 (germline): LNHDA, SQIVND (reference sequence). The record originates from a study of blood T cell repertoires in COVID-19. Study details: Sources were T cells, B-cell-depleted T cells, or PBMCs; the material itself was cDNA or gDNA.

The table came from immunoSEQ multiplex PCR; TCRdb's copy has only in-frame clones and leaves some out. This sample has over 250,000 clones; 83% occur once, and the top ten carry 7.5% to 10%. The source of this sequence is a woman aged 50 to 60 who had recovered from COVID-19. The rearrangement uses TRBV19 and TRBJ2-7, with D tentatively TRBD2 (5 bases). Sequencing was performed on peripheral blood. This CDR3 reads CATYASGEQYF. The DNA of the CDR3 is TGTGCCACTTACGCATCGGGGGAGCAGTACTTC.